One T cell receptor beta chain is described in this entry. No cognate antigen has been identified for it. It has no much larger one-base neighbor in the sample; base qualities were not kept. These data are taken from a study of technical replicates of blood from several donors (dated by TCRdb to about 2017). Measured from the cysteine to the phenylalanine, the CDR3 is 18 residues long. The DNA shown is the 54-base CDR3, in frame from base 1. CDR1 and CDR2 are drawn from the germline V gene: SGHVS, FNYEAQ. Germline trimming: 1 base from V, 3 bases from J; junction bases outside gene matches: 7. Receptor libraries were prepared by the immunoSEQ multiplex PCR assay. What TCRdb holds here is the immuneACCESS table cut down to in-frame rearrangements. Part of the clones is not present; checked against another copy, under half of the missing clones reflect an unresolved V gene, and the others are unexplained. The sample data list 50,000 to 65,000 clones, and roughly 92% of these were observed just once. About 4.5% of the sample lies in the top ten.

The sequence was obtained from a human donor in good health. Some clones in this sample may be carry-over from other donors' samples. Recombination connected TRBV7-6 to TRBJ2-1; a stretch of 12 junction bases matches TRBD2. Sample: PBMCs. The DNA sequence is TGTGCCAGCAGCTTAGATCCTAGCGGGAGGGCAGGCTACAATGAGCAGTTCTTC. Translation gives CASSLDPSGRAGYNEQFF. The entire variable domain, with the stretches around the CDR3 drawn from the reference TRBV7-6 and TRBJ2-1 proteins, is GAGVSQSPRYKVTKRGQDVALRCDPISGHVSLYWYRQALGQGPEFLTYFNYEAQQDKSGLPNDRFSAERPEGSISTLTIQRTEQRDSAMYRCASSLDPSGRAGYNEQFFGPGTRLTVL.